This record looks at one TCR beta chain sequence and its context. The data were taken from a study of CD8 T cells in ankylosing spondylitis. The CDR3 has 15 amino acids. Trimming removed 7 bases from V and 1 base from J; junction bases left unmatched: 3. TCRdb recomputed calls from the 5' RACE reads with MiXCR, one row per CDR3 protein. This sample has 150,000 to 200,000 distinct CDR3 sequences; 25% to 35% occur once, and the top ten carry approximately 5.9%. The chain carries TRBV12-3 or TRBV12-4 and TRBJ2-3; 12 positions agree with TRBD2. The clonotype was recovered from a male donor with ankylosing spondylitis. Sequenced input: synovial fluid, either unsorted or a sorted T cell fraction (not recorded which). CDR3 sequence (DNA): TGTGCCAGCATTCCTAGCGGGGGGGGCACAGATACGCAGTATTTT. It is translated as CASIPSGGGTDTQYF.